The rows below give T cell receptor beta chains drawn from one sample of a study of cytomegalovirus exposure and HLA in healthy donors. Here immunoSEQ multiplex PCR was the method, and the copy in TCRdb shows in-frame clones only, minus some. The repertoire holds about 190,000 clones, with over 65% as singletons. Sequenced: PBMCs. The source of these receptors is a man aged 35-49 years in good health and CMV-seropositive. Both conserved end residues are part of each CDR3. Each record gives: J gene, V gene, CDR3 protein.

j_gene: TRBJ2-5
v_gene: TRBV5-3
CDR3aa: CARSVGTSGRGGRETQYF

j_gene: TRBJ2-7
v_gene: TRBV7-9
CDR3aa: CASSTGQGDYEQYF

j_gene: TRBJ2-7
v_gene: TRBV27
CDR3aa: CASSYGTSGSGQYF

j_gene: TRBJ2-5
v_gene: TRBV5-4
CDR3aa: CASSRAPGETQYF

j_gene: TRBJ2-5
v_gene: TRBV10-3
CDR3aa: CAISPRVQETQYF

j_gene: TRBJ2-5
v_gene: TRBV6-4
CDR3aa: CASSARQGVAETQYF

j_gene: TRBJ2-7
v_gene: TRBV7-6
CDR3aa: CASSLVAGEQYF

j_gene: TRBJ2-7
v_gene: TRBV7-3
CDR3aa: CASSLGQGGSEQYF

j_gene: TRBJ1-4
v_gene: TRBV21-1
CDR3aa: CASSSDKTATNEKLFF

j_gene: TRBJ2-7
v_gene: TRBV29-1
CDR3aa: CSVGQGSYEQYF

j_gene: TRBJ2-3
v_gene: TRBV9
CDR3aa: CASSQFSGGTDTQYF

j_gene: TRBJ1-5
v_gene: TRBV28
CDR3aa: CASSPGRDSNQPQHF

j_gene: TRBJ1-2
v_gene: TRBV7-9
CDR3aa: CASSSGQHYGYTF

j_gene: TRBJ2-3
v_gene: TRBV6-1
CDR3aa: CASSFDGSDTQYF

j_gene: TRBJ2-5
v_gene: TRBV28
CDR3aa: CASTQGASGGGGTQYF

j_gene: TRBJ2-5
v_gene: TRBV10-3
CDR3aa: CAIGSGRVMETQYF

j_gene: TRBJ1-5
v_gene: TRBV5-4
CDR3aa: CASSLGQPGNQPQHF

j_gene: TRBJ2-5
v_gene: TRBV5-1
CDR3aa: CASSTQTGARGTQYF

j_gene: TRBJ2-7
v_gene: TRBV5-1
CDR3aa: CASSLASSGANYEQYF

j_gene: TRBJ1-1
v_gene: TRBV7-9
CDR3aa: CASSLLTGPMKSVF

j_gene: TRBJ2-1
v_gene: TRBV18
CDR3aa: CASSPPRGGVYNEQFF

j_gene: TRBJ2-1
v_gene: TRBV15
CDR3aa: CATSRAGDSGRFNEQFF

j_gene: TRBJ2-7
v_gene: TRBV7-2
CDR3aa: CASRLPGQGSSYEQYF

j_gene: TRBJ2-7
v_gene: TRBV5-1
CDR3aa: CASSPVPSRYGQYF

j_gene: TRBJ2-7
v_gene: TRBV2
CDR3aa: CASRDTSGIGSEQYF

j_gene: TRBJ1-2
v_gene: TRBV7-9
CDR3aa: CASSYQEGYGYTF